These T cell receptor beta chains were read from a single sample in a study of blood T cell repertoires in COVID-19. Method: immunoSEQ multiplex PCR; TCRdb's copy keeps in-frame clones and lacks some. The data show about 300,000 clones, 90% seen once. The sample was PBMCs or T cells enriched from blood (not recorded which). Every receptor here comes from a woman in her 30s who had recovered from COVID-19. Each CDR3 is given with its conserved first and last residue. The order of the fields is V gene, clone size, D gene, J gene, CDR3 protein, CDR3 DNA. A D gene is named only where the DNA matches it firmly. Part of the rows lack a size; the others show once, few, many or a class for expanded clones.

TRBV7-9	.	TRBD2	TRBJ2-1	CASSFPRLAGTYNEQFF	TGTGCCAGCAGCTTCCCGAGACTAGCGGGAACCTACAATGAGCAGTTCTTC
TRBV4-3	many	.	TRBJ2-1	CASSQVLGRGNEQFF	TGCGCCAGCAGCCAAGTCCTCGGCAGGGGTAATGAGCAGTTCTTC
TRBV9	.	TRBD1	TRBJ2-7	CASSVGSQGASEQYF	TGTGCCAGCAGCGTAGGTTCTCAGGGGGCGAGCGAGCAGTACTTC
TRBV28	.	.	TRBJ1-1	CASSLLDRNTEAFF	TGTGCCAGCAGTTTGCTCGATAGGAACACTGAAGCTTTCTTT
TRBV4-3	.	TRBD1	TRBJ1-2	CASSQGQGSYGYTF	TGCGCCAGCAGCCAAGGACAGGGAAGCTATGGCTACACCTTC
TRBV13	.	TRBD1	TRBJ2-7	CASSLAQGVTYEQYF	TGTGCCAGCAGCTTAGCACAGGGGGTCACCTACGAGCAGTACTTC
TRBV30	.	.	TRBJ1-6	CAYSRDLLSPLHF	TGTGCCTACAGCAGGGACTTACTGTCACCCCTCCACTTT
TRBV9	.	.	TRBJ1-5	CASESLCNQPQHF	TGTGCCAGCGAGTCATTGTGCAATCAGCCCCAGCATTTT
TRBV9	once	.	TRBJ1-4	CASSFGVSNEKLFF	TGTGCCAGCAGCTTTGGAGTGTCTAATGAAAAACTGTTTTTT
TRBV4-1	once	TRBD2	TRBJ2-3	CASSQGLAGPDTQYF	TGCGCCAGCAGCCAAGGACTAGCGGGACCAGATACGCAGTATTTT
TRBV18	.	TRBD2	TRBJ2-3	CASSPSSGTSTDTQYF	TGTGCCAGCTCACCATCTAGCGGCACTAGCACAGATACGCAGTATTTT
TRBV11-2	.	.	TRBJ1-1	CASSFGIKDTEAFF	TGTGCCAGCAGCTTCGGGATTAAGGACACTGAAGCTTTCTTT
TRBV2	.	.	TRBJ1-3	CASSVEANTIYF	TGTGCCAGCAGTGTCGAAGCTAACACCATATATTTT
TRBV2	.	.	TRBJ2-7	CASSRETYEQYF	TGTGCCAGCAGCAGGGAAACCTACGAGCAGTACTTC
TRBV7-8	once	.	TRBJ2-5	CASSLADSQETQYF	TGTGCCAGCAGCTTAGCGGACAGCCAAGAGACCCAGTACTTC
TRBV28	.	TRBD1	TRBJ1-5	CASSLPTGGPQPQHF	TGTGCCAGCAGTCTACCTACAGGGGGCCCTCAGCCCCAGCATTTT
TRBV7-9	few	.	TRBJ2-7	CASSLALGSDEQYF	TGTGCCAGCAGCTTAGCGCTAGGTAGCGACGAGCAGTACTTC
TRBV19	.	TRBD2	TRBJ2-1	CASSTTSGRPSYNEQFF	TGTGCCAGTAGTACGACTAGCGGGAGACCCTCCTACAATGAGCAGTTCTTC
TRBV28	.	TRBD1	TRBJ2-6	CASSLDRVAGANVLTF	TGTGCCAGCAGTTTGGACAGGGTGGCTGGGGCCAACGTCCTGACTTTC
TRBV19	.	TRBD1	TRBJ1-1	CASSPRDRVNTEAFF	TGTGCCAGTAGTCCCCGGGACAGGGTGAACACTGAAGCTTTCTTT
TRBV4-1	.	TRBD1	TRBJ2-7	CASSQSTGDLIGDEQYF	TGCGCCAGCAGCCAAAGCACAGGGGACCTCATCGGGGACGAGCAGTACTTC
TRBV7-2	once	.	TRBJ1-1	CASSQGGNTEAFF	TGTGCCAGCAGCCAAGGGGGGAACACTGAAGCTTTCTTT
TRBV7-8	.	TRBD2	TRBJ2-3	CASTLAGGSDTQYF	TGTGCCAGCACCCTAGCGGGAGGGTCAGATACGCAGTATTTT
TRBV11-1	.	.	TRBJ2-7	CASSFLPSDSYEQYF	TGTGCCAGCAGCTTTCTCCCTAGCGACTCCTACGAGCAGTACTTC
TRBV7-2	.	TRBD2	TRBJ2-1	CASSLSGLGTSNEQFF	TGTGCCAGCAGCTTATCAGGATTAGGGACTAGCAATGAGCAGTTCTTC
TRBV24-1	many	.	TRBJ1-1	CATSDMRAAFF	TGTGCCACCAGTGATATGAGGGCCGCTTTCTTT
TRBV6-5	.	.	TRBJ2-7	CASSTSLAGEQYF	TGTGCCAGCAGTACCTCCCTTGCGGGGGAGCAGTACTTC
TRBV29-1	.	TRBD2	TRBJ2-7	CSVEGFAAGGPSPYEQYF	TGCAGCGTTGAAGGGTTTGCGGCGGGAGGGCCCTCACCCTACGAGCAGTACTTC
TRBV13	.	TRBD2	TRBJ2-3	CASSPSGTTDGTQYF	TGTGCCAGCAGCCCGAGCGGGACCACAGATGGTACGCAGTATTTT
TRBV11-3	.	.	TRBJ2-5	CASSKGGGETQYF	TGTGCCAGCAGCAAAGGCGGAGGGGAGACCCAGTACTTC
TRBV30	.	TRBD1	TRBJ1-5	CAWSGGSNQPQHF	TGTGCCTGGTCAGGGGGTAGCAATCAGCCCCAGCATTTT
TRBV28	.	.	TRBJ1-6	CASLERGHQTTNNSPLHF	TGTGCCAGCCTAGAGCGGGGACACCAAACAACTAATAATTCACCCCTCCACTTT
TRBV6-5	.	.	TRBJ1-5	CASSRTISSNQPQHF	TGTGCCAGCAGCCGTACAATATCTAGCAATCAGCCCCAGCATTTT
TRBV7-9	few	.	TRBJ1-1	CASSKAEGNTEAFF	TGTGCCAGCAGTAAGGCGGAGGGGAACACTGAAGCTTTCTTT
TRBV19	.	.	TRBJ1-3	CATRPGGTGNTIYF	TGTGCCACCAGACCCGGGGGGACTGGAAACACCATATATTTT
TRBV5-5	.	.	TRBJ2-4	CASSPETSKNIQYF	TGTGCCAGCAGTCCTGAGACTTCGAAAAACATTCAGTACTTC
TRBV10-3	.	.	TRBJ2-7	CAISGLYEQYF	TGTGCCATCTCAGGTTTATACGAGCAGTACTTC
TRBV27	.	.	TRBJ2-2	CASRERGTGELFF	TGTGCCAGCAGGGAAAGAGGCACCGGGGAGCTGTTTTTT
TRBV21-1	.	.	TRBJ1-2	CASSKASPNYGYTF	TGTGCCAGCAGCAAAGCGAGTCCTAACTATGGCTACACCTTC
TRBV5-1	once	TRBD2	TRBJ2-2	CASSLSLTSRNTGELFF	TGCGCCAGCAGCTTGTCCCTGACTAGCAGAAACACCGGGGAGCTGTTTTTT
TRBV19	.	TRBD1	TRBJ2-7	CARGGTGPPFSYEQYF	TGTGCCAGAGGGGGGACAGGCCCTCCCTTCTCCTACGAGCAGTACTTC
TRBV6-5	.	TRBD2	TRBJ2-7	CASSFSGRVAEQYF	TGTGCCAGCAGTTTCAGCGGGAGGGTGGCCGAGCAGTACTTC
TRBV6-2/TRBV6-3	.	.	TRBJ1-1	CASSYSQGANTEAFF	TGTGCCAGCAGTTACTCGCAGGGCGCAAACACTGAAGCTTTCTTT
TRBV20-1	.	TRBD1	TRBJ1-4	CSASFDRGGTNEKLFF	TGCAGTGCTAGTTTCGACAGGGGAGGAACTAATGAAAAACTGTTTTTT
TRBV7-2	once	.	TRBJ1-5	CASSLIGGQPQHF	TGTGCCAGCAGCTTAATCGGGGGGCAGCCCCAGCATTTT
TRBV19	.	.	TRBJ1-4	CASSIPGTGGEKLFF	TGTGCCAGTAGTATTCCCGGGACCGGGGGTGAAAAACTGTTTTTT
TRBV6-5	once	TRBD2	TRBJ2-1	CASSPGGTLYNEQFF	TGTGCCAGCAGTCCGGGAGGAACACTTTACAATGAGCAGTTCTTC
TRBV27	.	TRBD1	TRBJ1-6	CASRRDRTTSNSPLHF	TGTGCCAGCAGACGGGACAGGACAACAAGTAATTCACCCCTCCACTTT
TRBV7-3	.	.	TRBJ1-3	CASSLDGGTPPVGSGNTIYF	TGTGCCAGCAGCTTAGACGGGGGGACACCCCCGGTAGGCTCTGGAAACACCATATATTTT
TRBV28	.	TRBD1	TRBJ1-2	CASSPGTGFNYGYTF	TGTGCCAGCAGTCCAGGGACAGGGTTTAACTATGGCTACACCTTC
TRBV7-9	.	.	TRBJ1-3	CASSHDRVHSGNTIYF	TGTGCCAGCAGCCACGACCGGGTGCACTCTGGAAACACCATATATTTT
TRBV6-5	.	TRBD1	TRBJ1-5	CASRKQGAVSQPQHF	TGTGCCAGCAGAAAACAGGGGGCCGTCAGTCAGCCCCAGCATTTT
TRBV4-2	.	.	TRBJ2-7	CASSQDAIREQYF	TGTGCCAGCAGCCAAGATGCGATTCGCGAGCAGTACTTC
TRBV5-1	once	.	TRBJ1-6	CASSLETDNSPLHF	TGCGCCAGCAGCTTGGAGACAGATAATTCACCCCTCCACTTT
TRBV19	.	.	TRBJ1-1	CASSIRGGTEAFF	TGTGCCAGTAGTATAAGAGGGGGCACTGAAGCTTTCTTT
TRBV28	.	.	TRBJ2-3	CASSLRSTDTQYF	TGTGCCAGCAGTTTGAGAAGCACAGATACGCAGTATTTT
TRBV10-3	.	.	TRBJ2-2	CAISGGIGGELFF	TGTGCCATCAGTGGAGGGATTGGCGGGGAGCTGTTTTTT
TRBV7-3	once	.	TRBJ2-1	CASSLGVGIKYNEQFF	TGTGCCAGCAGCCTAGGAGTCGGGATTAAGTACAATGAGCAGTTCTTC
TRBV27	.	TRBD2	TRBJ2-1	CASSSSSGSPYNEQFF	TGTGCCAGCAGTTCTTCTAGCGGGAGTCCCTACAATGAGCAGTTCTTC
TRBV28	.	TRBD1	TRBJ1-5	CASINRGRDNQPQHF	TGTGCCAGCATTAACAGGGGACGGGACAATCAGCCCCAGCATTTT